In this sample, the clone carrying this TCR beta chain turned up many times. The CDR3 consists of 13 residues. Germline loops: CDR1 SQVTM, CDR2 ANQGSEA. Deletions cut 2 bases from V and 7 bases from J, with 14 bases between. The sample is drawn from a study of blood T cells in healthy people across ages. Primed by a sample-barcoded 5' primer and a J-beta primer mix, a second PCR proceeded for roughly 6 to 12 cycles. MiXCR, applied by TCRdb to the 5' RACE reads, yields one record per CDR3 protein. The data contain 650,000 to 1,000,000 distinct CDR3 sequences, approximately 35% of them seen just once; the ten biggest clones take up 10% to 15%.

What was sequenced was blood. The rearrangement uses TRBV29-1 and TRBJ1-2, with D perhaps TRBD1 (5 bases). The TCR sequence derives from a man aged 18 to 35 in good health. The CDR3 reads CSVERAGTGGYTF. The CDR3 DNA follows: TGCAGCGTTGAAAGGGCAGGGACGGGTGGCTACACCTTC.